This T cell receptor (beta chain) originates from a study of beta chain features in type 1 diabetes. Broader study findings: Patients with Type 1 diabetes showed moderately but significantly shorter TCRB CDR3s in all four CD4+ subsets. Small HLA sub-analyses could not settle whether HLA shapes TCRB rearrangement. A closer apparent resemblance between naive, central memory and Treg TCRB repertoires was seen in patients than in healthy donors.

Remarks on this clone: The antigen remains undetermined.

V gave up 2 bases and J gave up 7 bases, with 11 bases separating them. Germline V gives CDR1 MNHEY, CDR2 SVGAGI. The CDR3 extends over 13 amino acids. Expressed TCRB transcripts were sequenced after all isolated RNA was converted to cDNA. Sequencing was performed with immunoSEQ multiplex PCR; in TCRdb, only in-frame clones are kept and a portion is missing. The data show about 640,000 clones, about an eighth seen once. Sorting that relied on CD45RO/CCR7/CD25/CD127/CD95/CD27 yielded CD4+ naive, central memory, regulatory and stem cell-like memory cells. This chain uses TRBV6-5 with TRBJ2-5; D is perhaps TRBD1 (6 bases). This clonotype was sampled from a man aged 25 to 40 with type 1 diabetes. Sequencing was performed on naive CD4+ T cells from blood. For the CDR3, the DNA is TGTGCCAGCAGTTACGGGGGCGCTCCGACCCAGTACTTC. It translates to CASSYGGAPTQYF.